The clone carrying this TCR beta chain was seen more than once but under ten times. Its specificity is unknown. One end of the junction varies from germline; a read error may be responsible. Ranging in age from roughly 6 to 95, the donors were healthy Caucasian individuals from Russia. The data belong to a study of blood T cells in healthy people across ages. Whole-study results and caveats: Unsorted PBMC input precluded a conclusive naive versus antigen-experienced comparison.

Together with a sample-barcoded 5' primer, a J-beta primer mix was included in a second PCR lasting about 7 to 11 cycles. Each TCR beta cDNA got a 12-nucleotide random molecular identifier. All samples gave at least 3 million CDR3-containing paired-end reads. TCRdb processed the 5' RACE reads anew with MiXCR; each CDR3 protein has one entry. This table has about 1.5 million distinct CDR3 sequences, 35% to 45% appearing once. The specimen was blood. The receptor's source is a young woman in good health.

The CDR3, as DNA: TGTGCCAGCAGCTTAGCGGGGGGAACTAATGAAGAACTGTTTTTT. Its protein is CASSLAGGTNEELFF. The rearrangement links TRBV7-9 to TRBJ1-4; TRBD1 might be the D (5 bases). This CDR3 has 15 residues. Per the germline V gene, CDR1 is SEHNR and CDR2 is FQNEAQ (reference sequence). Variable domain in full (rest from reference TRBV7-9 and TRBJ1-4): DTGVSQNPRHKITKRGQNVTFRCDPISEHNRLYWYRQTLGQGPEFLTYFQNEAQLEKSRLLSDRFSAERPKGSFSTLEIQRTEQGDSAMYLCASSLAGGTNEELFFGSGTQLSVL.